This T cell receptor (beta chain) was observed in a study of blood T cell repertoires in COVID-19. The CDR3 length is 16 residues. The J segment lost 10 bases and the V segment lost 0 bases, leaving 8 bases of the junction unmatched. CDR1 is SGHRS and CDR2 is YFSETQ in the germline V gene. Sequenced by immunoSEQ multiplex PCR; TCRdb stores in-frame clones only, minus some. The sample yields 150,000 to 200,000 clones, about 85% seen once. This chain links TRBV5-1 with TRBJ2-2; TRBD1 matches 11 bases. The sequence was collected from a human donor with acute or convalescent COVID-19. The donor label of this sample is uncertain. Source material: peripheral blood. DNA of the CDR3: TGCGCCAGCAGCTTGGACGGACAGGGGGCCTGGAAGGAGCTGTTTTTT. Its protein is CASSLDGQGAWKELFF.